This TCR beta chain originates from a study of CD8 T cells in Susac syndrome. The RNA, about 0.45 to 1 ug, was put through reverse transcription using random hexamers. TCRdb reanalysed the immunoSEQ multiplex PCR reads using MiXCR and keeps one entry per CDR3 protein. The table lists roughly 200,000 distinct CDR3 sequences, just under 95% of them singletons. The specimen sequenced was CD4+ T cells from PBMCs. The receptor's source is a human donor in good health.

For the CDR3, the DNA is TGCGCCAGCAGCCAAGTCAGCGGGAGGGACATTCAGTACTTC. It translates to CASSQVSGRDIQYF. The chain employs TRBV4-3 and TRBJ2-4; 10 bases agree with TRBD2. The CDR3 is 14 residues long. V was clipped by 1 base and J by 8 bases; unmatched bases: 2. Germline lookup yields CDR1 LGHNA and CDR2 YSLEER.